The clone carrying this T cell receptor beta chain was recorded only once. Per the study methods: Amplification with reference gene primers provided the estimates of nucleated cell counts. Sequencing was performed with immunoSEQ multiplex PCR; in TCRdb, only in-frame clones are kept and a portion is missing. The V and J calls and clone size come from that table; D and trimming were worked out from the DNA. The sample has some 70,000 clones; over 80% are singletons. Germline CDR1 reads KGHSH; CDR2 reads LQKENI. V lost 6 bases to trimming and J lost 0 bases, with 23 bases between them. This CDR3 has 19 amino acids. The data belong to a study of blood T cell repertoires in COVID-19. The overall study: The United States, Italy and Spain provided the acute and convalescent COVID-19 samples. T cells, B-cell-depleted T cells, or PBMCs supplied cDNA or gDNA.

This clonotype was sampled from a man over 45 with active COVID-19. V gene TRBV18 combines with J gene TRBJ1-4; a possible D gene is TRBD1 (6 bases). The sequencing input was peripheral blood. This chain's CDR3 is CASSYRDTRGIPTNEKLFF. DNA for the CDR3: TGTGCCAGCTCCTACCGGGACACCAGGGGAATACCAACTAATGAAAAACTGTTTTTT.